This entry lists 5 T cell receptor beta chains sequenced from one sample in a study of blood T cell repertoires in COVID-19. The repertoire was sequenced with immunoSEQ multiplex PCR; TCRdb's copy has only in-frame clones and lacks some. The sample consists of 130,000 to 150,000 clones, around 89% of them appearing once. Sequencing input: PBMCs or T cells enriched from blood (not recorded which). These receptors all come from a woman aged 25-40 years with acute COVID-19.

This clone was observed a single time. One end of the junction is discordant with germline, which a read error may explain. The chain combines TRBV7-9 with TRBJ1-2, with D hard to call. The CDR3 is 11 residues long. Germline values: CDR1 SEHNR, CDR2 FQNEAQ (reference sequence). The CDR3 protein is CASSLAEASSF. DNA for the CDR3: TGTGCCAGCAGCTTAGCGGAGGCCTCATCTTTT.

J is TRBJ1-1 and V is TRBV10-3; D is ambiguous. There are 13 residues in the CDR3. Trimming removed 6 bases at V and 0 bases at J, with 8 bases between. CDR1 is ENHRY, CDR2 SYGVKD, per germline. The DNA of the CDR3 is TGTGCCATCAGATCCGGTGTGAACACTGAAGCTTTCTTT. Its protein product is CAIRSGVNTEAFF.

This chain connects TRBV6-5 to TRBJ2-2; TRBD2 matches 9 bases. The V gene's germline CDR1 is MNHEY and CDR2 SVGAGI. V shed 7 bases, J shed 6 bases, and the junction held 9 bases outside the gene matches. CDR3 length: 15 amino acids. CDR3 nucleotide sequence: TGTGCCAGCACTAGCGGGACTTCTTGGGCCGGGGAGCTGTTTTTT. Protein: CASTSGTSWAGELFF.

This chain connects TRBV5-1 to TRBJ2-5; 7 positions agree with TRBD1. The CDR3 sequence is 16 residues long. The germline V gene has CDR1 SGHRS and CDR2 YFSETQ. The V segment lost 4 bases and the J segment 2 bases; nucleotides outside the gene matches: 11. The CDR3 protein is CASSLPLGTDQETQYF. CDR3 in DNA: TGCGCCAGCAGCCTCCCCCTCGGGACAGATCAAGAGACCCAGTACTTC.

The chain uses TRBV7-2 and TRBJ2-2; perhaps TRBD1 as D (6 bases). V lost 5 bases to trimming and J lost 0 bases, with 10 bases between them. This CDR3 contains 15 residues. Per germline, CDR1 SGHTA and CDR2 FQGNSA. CDR3 bases: TGTGCCAGCAGCCCGGGACAACCGAACACCGGGGAGCTGTTTTTT. Its protein product is CASSPGQPNTGELFF.